Listed below are T cell receptor beta chains from one sample, sequenced in a study of T-cell reconstitution after alpha-beta-depleted transplantation in children. TCRdb reprocessed the PCR reads with MiXCR, giving one entry per CDR3 protein. The sample holds about 120,000 distinct CDR3 sequences, 10% seen once. This specimen was PBMCs, taken before TCRalphabeta/CD19-depleted stem cell transplant. The receptors were sampled from a boy between 2 and 10 years old with acute lymphoblastic leukemia, due to receive a stem cell transplant. The CDR3 runs from the conserved cysteine through the conserved F or W.

TRBV10-3 | CAIGEGARGNTIYF
TRBV2 | CASSDAGGTTYEQYF
TRBV20-1 | CSARGASGRAAEQYF
TRBV29-1 | CSVGGGLYNEQFF
TRBV2 | CASSVFAFDEQFF
TRBV6-1 | CASSEAMGLQETQYF
TRBV5-6 | CASSSVDRGHDNEQFF
TRBV4-1 | CASSQGTGGSGANVLTF
TRBV5-1 | CASSPRAGGAFF
TRBV4-1 | CASSQGGARGADTQYF
TRBV19 | CASSPLGVDSPLHF
TRBV3-1 | CASSQGGISGLEKKETQYF
TRBV12-3/TRBV12-4 | CASSFRTELYMNTEAFF
TRBV5-1 | CASSLATDHGEQFF
TRBV12-3/TRBV12-4 | CASGGQGFLNSPLHF
TRBV5-1 | CASSWQGAGTGELFF
TRBV10-2 | CASGIIGGQGVNSPLHF
TRBV7-2 | CASSLTGRGTGELFF
TRBV5-1 | CASSPTPGIHNSNEQFF
TRBV7-9 | CASSFMGGLNTGELFF
TRBV28 | CASSFYSGNTIYF
TRBV30 | CAWSPGPNTEAFF
TRBV10-3 | CAISEGGFSDTQYF